This T cell receptor beta chain comes out of a study of beta chain features in type 1 diabetes. Whole-study results and caveats: A possible short-template PCR bias applies equally to patients and controls. Within the patient group, naive, central memory and Treg TCRB repertoires appeared more similar to each other than within healthy donors. Any HLA type influence on TCRB rearrangement was left unresolved here.

Via the markers CD45RO/CCR7/CD25/CD127/CD95/CD27, stem cell-like memory, regulatory, central memory and naive CD4+ cells were sorted. Of the isolated RNA, all was reverse transcribed, and so the sequenced material was expressed TCRB transcripts. Assay: immunoSEQ multiplex PCR; the TCRdb copy retains only in-frame clones and omits some. The sample has about 110,000 clones, 30% to 50% seen once. The CDR3 is 12 residues long. The germline V gene has CDR1 SQVTM and CDR2 ANQGSEA. Unmatched junction bases numbered 6, after V lost 4 bases and J lost 9 bases. Only a few counts were recorded for this clone. Its specificity is not known.

The receptor was derived from a woman in her late teens or twenties in good health. The chain couples TRBV29-1 to TRBJ2-1; 7 bases fit TRBD2. The sequencing sample was made of stem cell memory CD4+ T cells from blood. The CDR3 loop reads CSVGLAHSEQFF. CDR3 DNA: TGCAGCGTTGGACTAGCCCACAGTGAGCAGTTCTTC.